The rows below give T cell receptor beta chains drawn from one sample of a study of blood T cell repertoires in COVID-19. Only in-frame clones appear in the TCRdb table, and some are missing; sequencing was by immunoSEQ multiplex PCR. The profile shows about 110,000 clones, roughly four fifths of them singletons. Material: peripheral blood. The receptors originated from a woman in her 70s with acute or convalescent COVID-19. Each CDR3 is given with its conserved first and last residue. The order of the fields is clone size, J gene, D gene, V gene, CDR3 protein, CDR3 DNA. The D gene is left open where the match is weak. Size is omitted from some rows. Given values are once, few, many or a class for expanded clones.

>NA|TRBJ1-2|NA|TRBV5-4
CASSADRLVRGYTF
TGTGCCAGCAGCGCCGACAGGCTCGTCCGGGGCTACACCTTC
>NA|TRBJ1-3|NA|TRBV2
CASSEQGRSGNTIYF
TGTGCCAGCAGTGAGCAGGGAAGGTCGGGAAACACCATATATTTT
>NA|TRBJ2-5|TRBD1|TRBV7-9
CASSLRARTGETQYF
TGTGCCAGCAGCTTAAGGGCCCGGACAGGGGAGACCCAGTACTTC
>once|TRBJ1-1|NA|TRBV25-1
CASSDPRREIDEAFF
TGTGCCAGCAGTGACCCCCGTAGGGAGATCGATGAAGCTTTCTTT
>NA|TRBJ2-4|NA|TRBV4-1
CASSHRSQQENIQYF
TGCGCCAGCAGCCACCGATCCCAACAGGAAAACATTCAGTACTTC
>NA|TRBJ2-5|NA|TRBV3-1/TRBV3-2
CASSLNSGSETQYF
TGTGCCAGCAGCTTAAATAGCGGCTCGGAGACCCAGTACTTC
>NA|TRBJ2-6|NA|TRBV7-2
CASSSQEGGANVLTF
TGTGCCAGCAGCTCCCAGGAAGGTGGGGCCAACGTCCTGACTTTC
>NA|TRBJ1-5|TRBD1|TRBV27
CASADTGGRQPQHF
TGTGCCAGCGCCGACACAGGGGGCAGGCAGCCCCAGCATTTT
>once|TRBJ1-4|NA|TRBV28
CASTGGRANEKLFF
TGTGCCAGCACGGGGGGTCGGGCTAATGAAAAACTGTTTTTT
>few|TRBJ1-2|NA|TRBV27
CASRLVGGISGYTF
TGTGCCAGCAGATTAGTAGGAGGAATAAGTGGCTACACCTTC
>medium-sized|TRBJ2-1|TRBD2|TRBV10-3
CATIHTSGGAYNEQFF
TGTGCCACCATTCATACTAGCGGGGGGGCCTACAATGAGCAGTTCTTC
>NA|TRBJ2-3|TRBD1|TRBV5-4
CASSLGGSGTDTQYF
TGTGCCAGCAGCTTAGGGGGCTCGGGCACAGATACGCAGTATTTT
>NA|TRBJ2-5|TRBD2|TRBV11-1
CATSTPSGRLETQYF
TGTGCCACCTCTACGCCTAGCGGGAGATTGGAGACCCAGTACTTC
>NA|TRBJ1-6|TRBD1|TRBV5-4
CASSLWGQGASNSPLHF
TGTGCCAGCAGCTTGTGGGGACAGGGGGCTTCGAATTCACCCCTCCACTTT
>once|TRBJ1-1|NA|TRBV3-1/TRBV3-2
CASSQYGENTEAFF
TGTGCCAGCAGCCAATACGGGGAGAACACTGAAGCTTTCTTT
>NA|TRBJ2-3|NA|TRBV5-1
CASSLYISSTDTQYF
TGCGCCAGCAGCCTGTATATCTCTAGCACAGATACGCAGTATTTT
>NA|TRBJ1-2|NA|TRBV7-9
CASSLGRQRNYGYTF
TGTGCCAGCAGCTTAGGCAGGCAGCGGAACTATGGCTACACCTTC
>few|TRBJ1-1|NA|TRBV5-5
CASSLAGLTEAFF
TGTGCCAGCAGCTTGGCAGGGCTCACTGAAGCTTTCTTT
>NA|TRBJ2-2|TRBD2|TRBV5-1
CASSTTGLAGTGELFF
TGCGCCAGCAGCACCACGGGACTAGCGGGTACCGGGGAGCTGTTTTTT
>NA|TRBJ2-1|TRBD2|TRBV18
CASSPPGSGHSYNEQFF
TGTGCCAGCTCACCACCGGGTAGCGGGCACTCCTACAATGAGCAGTTCTTC
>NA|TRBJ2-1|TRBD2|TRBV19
CASSQSPGLAGNYLEQFF
TGTGCCAGTAGCCAATCCCCGGGACTAGCGGGAAACTATCTTGAGCAGTTCTTC
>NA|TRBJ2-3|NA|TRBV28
CASRSEDTQYF
TGTGCCAGCAGATCAGAAGATACGCAGTATTTT
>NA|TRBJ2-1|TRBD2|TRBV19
CASSIGPPGLGGEQFF
TGTGCCAGTAGTATTGGCCCGCCGGGACTAGGGGGTGAGCAGTTCTTC
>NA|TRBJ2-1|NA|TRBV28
CASHGPGHHSYNEQFF
TGTGCCAGCCACGGGCCGGGACACCACTCCTACAATGAGCAGTTCTTC
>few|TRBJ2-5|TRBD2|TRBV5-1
CASSPVSGGRETQYF
TGCGCCAGCAGCCCTGTGTCGGGGGGGCGAGAGACCCAGTACTTC
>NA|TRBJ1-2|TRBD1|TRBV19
CASSIGTGVYGYTF
TGTGCCAGTAGTATCGGGACAGGGGTCTATGGCTACACCTTC
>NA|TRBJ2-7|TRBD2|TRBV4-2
CASSQDYRQQSLAGGYEQYF
TGTGCCAGCAGCCAAGACTACCGACAGCAGAGTCTAGCGGGAGGATACGAGCAGTACTTC
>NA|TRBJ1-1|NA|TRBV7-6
CASSYGQKNTEAFF
TGTGCCAGCAGCTACGGACAGAAGAACACTGAAGCTTTCTTT
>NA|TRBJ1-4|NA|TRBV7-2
CASSRGGYEKLFF
TGTGCCAGCAGCAGGGGGGGTTATGAAAAACTGTTTTTT
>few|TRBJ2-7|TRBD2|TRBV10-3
CAISGSGKGEQYF
TGTGCCATCAGTGGTAGCGGGAAAGGCGAGCAGTACTTC
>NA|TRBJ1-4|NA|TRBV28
CASSSPTPSNEKLFF
TGTGCCAGCAGTTCCCCGACACCGAGTAATGAAAAACTGTTTTTT